What follows describes a single T cell receptor beta chain. This clonotype came up many times. Its antigen is still unknown. No much larger clonotype is one base removed from it; base qualities were not supplied. Systemically healthy Caucasian individuals from Russia, 39 in total and aged roughly 6 to 100 years, were included as donors. Each donor gave ten milliliters of peripheral blood, drawn into EDTA-treated Vacutainer tubes. Ficoll-Paque density-gradient centrifugation was used to isolate PBMCs, with at least 6 million per sample. Trizol reagent was used to extract total RNA from PBMCs, with at least 6 micrograms per sample. For every donor, flow cytometry on a PBMC aliquot measured the percentage of naive CD45RAhigh/CD27high T cells. The data belong to a study of blood T cells in healthy people across ages (dated by TCRdb to the mid-2010s). Background for the entire study: In model experiments, template switching captured roughly one uniquely barcoded TCR beta cDNA molecule for every two T cells. To track age-related changes in TCR beta repertoire diversity, the study relied on deep sequencing normalized with unique cDNA molecular identifiers. Four age groups were formed from the donors: young (average approximately 16 years), middle-aged (approximately 39), aged (around 68) and long-lived (less than 85). Two additional independent replicas of 1 million unique cDNA reads from the same blood draw were analyzed for two donors (one aged 18 to 30 and one aged 80 or older).

Trimming costs V 3 bases and J 2 bases, and their ends lie 7 bases apart. The germline V gene encodes CDR1 MDHEN and CDR2 SYDVKM. The CDR3 contains 13 residues, cysteine and phenylalanine counted. Only the CDR3 portion is preserved as DNA: 39 bases, with reading frame beginning at the first base. The library came from 5' RACE. The listed sequencing device is Illumina HiSeq 2500. A second PCR of about 7 to 12 cycles was run with a J-beta primer mix and a sample-barcoded 5' primer. A template-switch 5' adaptor carrying 12 random nucleotides introduced a unique molecular identifier onto each TCR beta cDNA molecule. At least 2.5 million CDR3-containing paired-end reads were obtained from each sample. The Mint cDNA synthesis kit, primed by a TRBC-specific oligonucleotide, was used to synthesize first-strand cDNA from all RNA. Following uracil-DNA glycosylase treatment, a first 18-cycle PCR with universal primers M1SS and BC2_uni_R was performed on all cDNA. The study's processing was this. For normalization, 1 million high-quality reads, each with a distinct molecular identifier, were randomly selected from each sample. Reads sharing molecular identifiers were discarded rather than binned into consensus sequences. MiTCR, with a Q25 quality threshold and the strictest error-elimination algorithm, was used for CDR3 identification, clonotype clustering and error correction. Lower-bound total TCR beta diversity was estimated with a nonparametric unseen species model using Euler transformation. The public reads were run again by TCRdb, first through fastp at Q25 and then through MiXCR, and only productive beta chains were kept. Each record represents a unique CDR3 protein, reported with the most common genes and DNA among its rows. The V and J calls and clone size come from TCRdb's table, not from the authors' own analysis. For this sample the table gives some 930,000 distinct CDR3 sequences, of which around 29% were detected only once. The leading ten clones occupy 10% to 13% of the sample.

Study-wide findings and limitations: Estimates of total diversity based on one million sequenced T cells were regarded as lower bounds and as underestimates. Compared with the aged group, the long-lived group had more naive CD4+ T cells, fewer expanded clones and increased TCR diversity, suggesting age selection. As age increased, observed TCR beta diversity per million T cells dropped in a roughly linear way, and a significant reduction was already evident by age about 36. Because the CMV infection status of the donors was unknown, age-related changes in expanded clonotypes may potentially have been confounded. The percentage of naive T cells measured by flow cytometry correlated strongly with observed TCR beta diversity. Since profiling was done on bulk unsorted PBMCs, naive and antigen-experienced compartments could not be conclusively compared.

These records were also assigned to another study, of T cells of mothers and their children. From the second report: Nine systemically healthy Caucasian individuals, comprising three mothers and their six children, were included as donors. cDNA synthesis used all of the extracted RNA, with approximately 1.4 ug of RNA in each 15 ul reaction. In the second PCR, sample barcodes and 2-4 random nucleotides were introduced via the M1S primer. Each mother yielded over 8.5 million TCR beta CDR3 reads and each child about 3 million reads. TCR recombination output is similarly shaped by thymic selection in related and unrelated pairs, with a minor effect exerted by inherited differences. Normalized repertoire overlap was always found to be slightly, but never significantly, higher in related mother-child pairs than in unrelated mother-child pairs. With a sensitivity of approximately 93 clones per million clonotypes, no persistent microchimeric T cell clones were detected. The study used deep NGS to compare TCR beta repertoires of mothers and children, seeking features distinguishing related mother-child pairs from unrelated individuals. The mean age was about 40 +/- 4 years for the mothers and roughly 10 +/- 4 years for the children. Libraries were sequenced on Illumina HiSeq 2000 with 100+100 nt paired-end reads after adapter ligation with NEBNext reagents. To prevent cross-contamination, the mother and child libraries were prepared a month apart and were sequenced in separate runs. Between 500,000 and 2,000,000 distinct TCR beta clonotypes were identified per donor. Naive TCR beta clonotypes were estimated from low-frequency clonotypes matched to each donor's FACS-determined naive share, without sorting.

This receptor was taken from a woman in her thirties or forties in good health. Material: blood. This chain is built from TRBV28 and TRBJ2-5, with an unclear D gene assignment. The CDR3 amino acid sequence is: CASSFQEQETQYF. The bases read TGTGCCAGCAGTTTCCAGGAACAAGAGACCCAGTACTTC.